Below, 15 T cell receptor beta chains from the same sample are listed, as sequenced in a study of CD8 T cells in Susac syndrome. RNA in amounts of roughly 0.5 to 1 ug was reverse transcribed with random hexamers. One entry per CDR3 protein, called by TCRdb with MiXCR from the immunoSEQ multiplex PCR reads. The data hold roughly 110,000 distinct CDR3 sequences, with roughly 94% observed a single time. Sequencing used CD8+ T cells from PBMCs. Receptor source: a human donor with Susac syndrome.

The J gene is TRBJ2-4, the V gene TRBV4-1; TRBD1 aligns across 10 bases. The CDR3 is 18 amino acids. V was clipped by 2 bases and J by 7 bases; unmatched bases: 14. Germline loops: CDR1 MGHRA, CDR2 YSYEKL. DNA of the CDR3: TGCGCCAGCAGCCAAACAATACCGGGACAGGGGACGGACAACATTCAGTACTTC. Its protein product is CASSQTIPGQGTDNIQYF.

The chain carries TRBV29-1 and TRBJ2-1, with D possibly being TRBD2 (6 bases). From germline, CDR1 is SQVTM and CDR2 ANQGSEA. There are 11 residues in the CDR3. V was cut by 4 bases and J by 10 bases, with 11 bases left in between. The CDR3 protein is CSVGKGREQFF. The CDR3, as DNA: TGCAGCGTTGGGAAGGGGAGGGAGCAGTTCTTC.

J is TRBJ2-5 and V is TRBV12-3 or TRBV12-4; no reliable D call. The CDR3 runs to 14 residues. Trimming left V 3 bases short and J 0 bases short, with 8 bases between. CDR3 sequence (DNA): TGTGCCAGCAGTTTGACCGAGTACCAAGAGACCCAGTACTTC. This gives the protein CASSLTEYQETQYF.

The chain joins TRBV23-1 to TRBJ2-7, with TRBD1 matching 7 bases. TRBV23-1 is an open reading frame whose function is uncertain. CDR3 length equals 16 residues. Germline trimming cut 6 bases from V and 0 bases from J; bases unmatched to any gene: 11. The CDR3 nucleotides read TGCGCCAGCAGCCACCAGGGACAGCCGTCCTCCTACGAGCAGTACTTC. Translation gives CASSHQGQPSSYEQYF.

The chain combines TRBV5-1 with TRBJ2-5, with 8 nucleotides matching TRBD1. The CDR3 contains 14 residues. J gave up 2 bases and V 3 bases, and 3 bases lay outside the gene matches. In germline, CDR1 is SGHRS, CDR2 YFSETQ. The DNA for the CDR3 is TGCGCCAGCAGCTGGACAGGGAGGCAAGAGACCCAGTACTTC. Residues: CASSWTGRQETQYF.

This rearrangement joins TRBV9 to TRBJ1-6, with D perhaps matching TRBD1 (5 bases). The CDR3 is 14 amino acids. Germline V lookup: CDR1 SGDLS, CDR2 YYNGEE. V lost 7 bases to trimming and J lost 10 bases, with 18 bases between them. The CDR3 loop is CASPWGRWESPLHF. The CDR3 nucleotides are TGTGCCAGCCCCTGGGGCAGATGGGAATCACCCCTCCACTTT.

This chain joins TRBV2 and TRBJ1-1; TRBD1 is a possible D gene (6 bases). The CDR3 loop spans 14 amino acids. Per germline, CDR1 SNHLY and CDR2 FYNNEI. V shed 3 bases and J shed 3 bases, with 11 bases lying between them. The CDR3 region is CASSEQGTDTEAFF. In nucleotides, the CDR3 is TGTGCCAGCAGTGAGCAGGGGACCGACACTGAAGCTTTCTTT.

The V call is TRBV29-1, the J call TRBJ2-1, with 9 positions matching TRBD2. The CDR3 sequence is 15 residues long. Trimming removed 3 bases from V and 4 bases from J; junction bases left unmatched: 7. In germline, CDR1 is SQVTM, CDR2 ANQGSEA. CDR3 region: CSVEWRGGLYNEQFF. CDR3 nucleotides: TGCAGCGTTGAGTGGCGGGGGGGCCTGTACAATGAGCAGTTCTTC.

The chain joins TRBV27 to TRBJ1-2; 8 nucleotides line up with TRBD1. CDR1 and CDR2 from the germline V gene are MNHEY and SMNVEV (reference sequence). After removal of 2 bases from V and 0 bases from J, the junction contained 8 bases not matched to a gene. This CDR3 has 17 amino acids. The CDR3 reads CASSLSPGGTTNYGYTF. In nucleotides, the CDR3 is TGTGCCAGCAGTTTAAGCCCAGGGGGCACGACTAACTATGGCTACACCTTC.

This clonotype was observed a handful of times. This sequence joins TRBV27 and TRBJ1-5; D is possibly TRBD1 (5 bases). Germline V gene sequence: CDR1 MNHEY, CDR2 SMNVEV (reference sequence). The CDR3 contains 14 residues. V was pared by 3 bases and J by 0 bases, with 6 bases between. The CDR3 DNA is TGTGCCAGCAGTTTCGGGGGTAGCAATCAGCCCCAGCATTTT. Amino acid sequence: CASSFGGSNQPQHF.

This clonotype was seen only once. In nucleotides, the CDR3 is TGTGCCAGCAGATTGACAGGGATGGGCAATCAGCCCCAGCATTTT. Protein sequence: CASRLTGMGNQPQHF. The rearrangement joins TRBV6-1 to TRBJ1-5; 7 nucleotides align to TRBD1. This CDR3 region has 15 residues. Germline values: CDR1 MNHNS, CDR2 SASEGT. The J segment lost 2 bases and the V segment lost 6 bases, leaving 7 bases of the junction unmatched.

The rearrangement uses TRBV3-1 and TRBJ2-7, with TRBD2 matching over 7 bases. Looked up from germline, CDR1 is LGHDT and CDR2 is YNNKEL (reference sequence). Trimming cost V 0 bases and J 2 bases; bases outside gene matches: 7. This CDR3 contains 16 residues. The CDR3 loop is CASSQEEAGPTYEQYF. The DNA for the CDR3 is TGTGCCAGCAGCCAAGAGGAAGCGGGACCGACCTACGAGCAGTACTTC.

This chain uses TRBV12-3 or TRBV12-4 with TRBJ2-6; D uncertain. V lost 4 bases, J lost 1 base, and 8 bases lay in between. This CDR3 has 15 amino acids. This chain's CDR3 is CASSYTLSGANVLTF. The CDR3 coding sequence is TGTGCCAGCAGTTACACCCTTTCTGGGGCCAACGTCCTGACTTTC.

This rearrangement joins TRBV12-3 or TRBV12-4 to TRBJ2-1; maybe TRBD2 (5 bases). With 6 bases removed from V and 8 bases from J, the gap between germline ends came to 23 bases. CDR3 size: 16 residues. CDR3 bases: TGTGCCAGCAGCCCCGTGAGGGTAGTGGGGTCGGATGAGCAGTTCTTC. Amino acid sequence: CASSPVRVVGSDEQFF.

Concerning this clonotype itself: At one of its ends the junction is not consistent with the germline gene, which may arise from a read error. V gene TRBV20-1 combines with J gene TRBJ1-5; the D is unclear. The CDR3 is 13 amino acids. The germline V gene has CDR1 DFQATT and CDR2 SNEGSKA (reference sequence). The CDR3 coding sequence is TGCAGTGCGAGAGCCGAAGGGATTGAGCCCCAGCATTTT. Encoded protein: CSARAEGIEPQHF.